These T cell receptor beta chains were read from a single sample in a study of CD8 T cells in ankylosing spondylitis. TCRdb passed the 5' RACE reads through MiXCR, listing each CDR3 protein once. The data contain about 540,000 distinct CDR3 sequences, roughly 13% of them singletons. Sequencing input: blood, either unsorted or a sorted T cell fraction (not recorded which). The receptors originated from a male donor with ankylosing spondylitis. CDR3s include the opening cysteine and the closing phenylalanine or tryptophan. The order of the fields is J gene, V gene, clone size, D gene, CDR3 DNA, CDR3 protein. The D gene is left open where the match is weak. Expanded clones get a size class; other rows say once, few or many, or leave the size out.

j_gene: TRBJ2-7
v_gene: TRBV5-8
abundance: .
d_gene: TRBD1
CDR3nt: TGTGCCAGCAGCTTCGCTACAGGGGCCTACGAGCAGTACTTC
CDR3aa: CASSFATGAYEQYF

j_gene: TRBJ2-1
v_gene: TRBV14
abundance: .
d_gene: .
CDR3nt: TGTGCCAGCAGCTTTCTCTCGCGAGATGAGCAGTTCTTC
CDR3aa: CASSFLSRDEQFF

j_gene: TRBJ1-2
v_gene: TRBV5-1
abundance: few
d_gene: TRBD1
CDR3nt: TGCGCCAGCAGCTTGGAGACAGGGCATCACACCTTC
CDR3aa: CASSLETGHHTF

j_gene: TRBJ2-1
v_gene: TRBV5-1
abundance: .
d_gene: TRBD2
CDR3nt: TGCGCCAGCAGCTTGGGAAGACTAGCGGGAGGAGACAATGAGCAGTTCTTC
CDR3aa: CASSLGRLAGGDNEQFF

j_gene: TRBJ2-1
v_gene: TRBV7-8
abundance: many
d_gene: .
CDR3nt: TGTGCCAGCAGCTTTACGGGGCGGTCCGGTGAGCAGTTCTTC
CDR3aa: CASSFTGRSGEQFF

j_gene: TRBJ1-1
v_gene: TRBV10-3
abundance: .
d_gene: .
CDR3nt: TGTGCCATCAGTGAGCCGGCGGGACACCAGAACACTGAAGCTTTCTTT
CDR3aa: CAISEPAGHQNTEAFF

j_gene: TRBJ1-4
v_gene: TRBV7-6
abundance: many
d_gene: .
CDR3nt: TGTGCCAGCAGCCCAAAGGCGGGCAGGGCTAATGAAAAACTGTTTTTT
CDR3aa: CASSPKAGRANEKLFF

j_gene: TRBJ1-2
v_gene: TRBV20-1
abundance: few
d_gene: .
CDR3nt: TGCAGTGCTGGGCCCAACAGGGCGGACTATGGCTACACCTTC
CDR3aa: CSAGPNRADYGYTF

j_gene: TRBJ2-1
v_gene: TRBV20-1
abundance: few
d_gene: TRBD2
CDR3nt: TGCAGTGCTAGAGATCTAGCGGGGGGACTTTACAATGAGCAGTTCTTC
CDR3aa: CSARDLAGGLYNEQFF

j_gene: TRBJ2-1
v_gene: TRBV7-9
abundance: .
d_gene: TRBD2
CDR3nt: TGTGCCAGCAGCTTATGGCCGGGAGGGCAAACCTACAATGAGCAGTTCTTC
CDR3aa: CASSLWPGGQTYNEQFF

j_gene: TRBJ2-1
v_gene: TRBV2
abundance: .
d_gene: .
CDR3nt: TGTGCCCACTCAGTGGGGAGCTCCTACAATGAGCAGTTCTTC
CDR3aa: CAHSVGSSYNEQFF

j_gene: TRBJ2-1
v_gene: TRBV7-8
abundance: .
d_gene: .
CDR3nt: TGTGCCAGCAGCACCTACAGGGGACTTTATTACAATGAGCAGTTCTTC
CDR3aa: CASSTYRGLYYNEQFF

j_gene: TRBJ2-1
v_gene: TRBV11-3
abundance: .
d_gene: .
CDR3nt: TGTGCCAGCAGCGCACGATTCGGTGAGCAGTTCTTC
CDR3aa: CASSARFGEQFF

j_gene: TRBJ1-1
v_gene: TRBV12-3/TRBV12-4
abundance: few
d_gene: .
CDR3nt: TGTGCCAGCAGTTTTAGCCCAGGAGGGAGATTACCTGAAGCTTTCTTT
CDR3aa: CASSFSPGGRLPEAFF

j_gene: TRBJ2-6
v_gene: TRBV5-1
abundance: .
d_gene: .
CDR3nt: TGCGCCAGCAGCTCATGGACGGTCTCTGGGGCCAACGTCCTGACTTTC
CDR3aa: CASSSWTVSGANVLTF

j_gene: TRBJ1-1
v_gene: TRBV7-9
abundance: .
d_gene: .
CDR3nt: TGTGCCAGCATACCCGCCAACATATTCGGAACTGAAGCTTTCTTT
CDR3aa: CASIPANIFGTEAFF

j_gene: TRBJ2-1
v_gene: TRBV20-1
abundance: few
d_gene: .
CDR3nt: TGCAGTGCTAGGTCCGGGGTTAACTCCCATGAGCAGTTCTTC
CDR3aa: CSARSGVNSHEQFF

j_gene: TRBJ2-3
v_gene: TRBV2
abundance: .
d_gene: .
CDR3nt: TGTGCCCAAAGGTACAGGGAGGTTACAGATACGCAGTATTTT
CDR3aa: CAQRYREVTDTQYF

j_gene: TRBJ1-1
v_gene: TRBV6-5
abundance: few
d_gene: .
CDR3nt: TGTGCCAGCAGTTACCGGGGGGCGGTGAGGACTGAAGCTTTCTTT
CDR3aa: CASSYRGAVRTEAFF

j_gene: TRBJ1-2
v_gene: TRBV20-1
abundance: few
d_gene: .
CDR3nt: TGCAGTGCCGGCGGGTCGGGTGGCTACACCTTC
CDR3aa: CSAGGSGGYTF